Listed here are 24 T cell receptor beta chains from one sample, sequenced in a study of T-cell memory formation after mild COVID-19. In TCRdb, the 5' RACE reads were re-called with MiXCR into one record per CDR3 protein. This table has fewer than 450,000 distinct CDR3 sequences, 20% to 30% appearing once. The sample comprised PBMCs or a T cell subset sorted from them (not recorded which). The receptors derive from an adult woman who had mild COVID-19 (a few samples of this study predate the infection). Cell type and time point are not known.

J is TRBJ2-7 and V is TRBV3-1; TRBD1 aligns across 7 bases. Germline lookup yields CDR1 LGHDT and CDR2 YNNKEL (reference sequence). This CDR3 comprises 15 residues. The J segment lost 0 bases and the V segment lost 2 bases, leaving 4 bases of the junction unmatched. The CDR3 region has the DNA TGTGCCAGCAGCCAATGGTGGGACAGCTCCTACGAGCAGTACTTC. Amino acids: CASSQWWDSSYEQYF.

The chain uses TRBV6-6 and TRBJ2-3, with 8 bases aligning to TRBD2. CDR3 length: 15 amino acids. The germline V gene has CDR1 MNHNY and CDR2 SVGAGI (reference sequence). The J segment lost 3 bases and the V segment lost 6 bases, leaving 8 bases of the junction unmatched. CDR3 sequence reads: CASRRGVGSTDTQYF. The CDR3, as DNA: TGTGCCAGCAGGCGGGGGGTGGGAAGTACAGATACGCAGTATTTT.

J is TRBJ2-7 and V is TRBV28; TRBD2 matches at 12 bases. Germline assignment: CDR1 MDHEN and CDR2 SYDVKM. V lost 6 bases to trimming and J lost 0 bases; unmatched junction nucleotides: 6. The CDR3 totals 16 residues. The CDR3 DNA reads TGTGCCAGCAGCCACCGGACTAGCGGGATCTCCTACGAGCAGTACTTC. Its translation is CASSHRTSGISYEQYF.

The rearrangement joins TRBV7-9 to TRBJ1-1, with D tentatively TRBD1 (5 bases). The germline gives CDR1 SEHNR, CDR2 FQNEAQ (reference sequence). Trimming shortened V by 4 bases and J by 3 bases, and 12 bases separated the two germline ends. This CDR3 spans 14 amino acids. As DNA, the CDR3 is TGTGCCAGCAGCTCCTCGACAGAGTACACTGAAGCTTTCTTT. Protein product: CASSSSTEYTEAFF.

This clonotype came up a few times. The chain couples TRBV3-1 to TRBJ1-1; unclear D gene. There are 12 residues in the CDR3. CDR1 and CDR2 (germline): LGHDT, YNNKEL (reference sequence). V was pared by 2 bases and J by 3 bases, with 4 bases between. The chain's CDR3 is CASSQLDTEAFF. The CDR3 DNA follows: TGTGCCAGCAGCCAATTGGACACTGAAGCTTTCTTT.

This chain uses TRBV9 with TRBJ2-1; 10 bases agree with TRBD2. The germline V gene encodes CDR1 SGDLS and CDR2 YYNGEE. The CDR3 covers 15 residues. The trim removed 0 bases at V and 7 bases at J, leaving 4 bases unmatched. CDR3 DNA sequence: TGTGCCAGCAGCGTAGATCCGACTAGCGGGAATGAGCAGTTCTTC. Its translation: CASSVDPTSGNEQFF. Using reference TRBV9 and TRBJ2-1 for the parts outside the CDR3, the full variable domain is DSGVTQTPKHLITATGQRVTLRCSPRSGDLSVYWYQQSLDQGLQFLIQYYNGEERAKGNILERFSAQQFPDLHSELNLSSLELGDSALYFCASSVDPTSGNEQFFGPGTRLTVL.

This clonotype was recorded a few times. The rearrangement uses TRBV7-9 and TRBJ2-1; maybe TRBD2 (6 bases). This CDR3 has 14 residues. Germline V gene lookup returns CDR1 SEHNR and CDR2 FQNEAQ (reference sequence). V was trimmed by 2 bases and J by 7 bases, leaving 12 bases between them. CDR3 region: CASSLKGRKNEQFF. The DNA for the CDR3 is TGTGCCAGCAGCTTAAAGGGGAGGAAAAATGAGCAGTTCTTC.

The chain has TRBV7-9 and TRBJ2-5; D possibly uses TRBD1 or TRBD2 (5 bases each). V lost 10 bases, J lost 4 bases, and 13 bases lay in between. This CDR3 is built from 12 residues. Per germline, CDR1 SEHNR and CDR2 FQNEAQ (reference sequence). The CDR3 region has the DNA TGTGCCACGGGGCCTTTGCGAGAGACCCAGTACTTC. It is translated as CATGPLRETQYF.

The genes are TRBV7-3 and TRBJ1-1; 7 bases line up with TRBD1. V lost 5 bases, J lost 4 bases, and 7 bases stayed unmatched. CDR3 length: 14 residues. Germline CDR1 SGHTA, CDR2 FQGTGA. This CDR3 reads CASSRLGQTTEAFF. In DNA, the CDR3 is TGTGCCAGCAGCCGACTGGGACAGACCACTGAAGCTTTCTTT.

This clonotype was found a few times. The rearrangement uses TRBV12-3 or TRBV12-4 and TRBJ1-5; 10 bases match TRBD1. After removal of 2 bases from V and 6 bases from J, the junction contained 4 bases not matched to a gene. The CDR3 sequence is 15 residues long. CDR3 nucleotide sequence: TGTGCCAGCAGTTTAAGGACAGGGGGTGCTCAGCCCCAGCATTTT. Protein sequence: CASSLRTGGAQPQHF.

This clonotype was counted only a few times. J is TRBJ2-1 and V is TRBV2, with 13 nucleotides matching TRBD2. In germline, CDR1 is SNHLY, CDR2 FYNNEI. Trimming at V came to 7 bases and at J to 6 bases, leaving 6 bases not matched to a gene. This CDR3 has 15 amino acids. Written as DNA, the CDR3 is TGTGCCAGCAACGGACTAGCGGGGGCCATCAATGAGCAGTTCTTC. Translation gives CASNGLAGAINEQFF.

The V and J genes are TRBV12-3 or TRBV12-4 and TRBJ1-6; no clear D gene. CDR3 length: 15 amino acids. The V and J ends lost 2 bases and 6 bases respectively, with 11 bases between them. The CDR3 bases are TGTGCCAGCAGTTTACGAGCCGGCAGTAATTCACCCCTCCACTTT. Protein sequence: CASSLRAGSNSPLHF.

This clonotype was found a few times. V and J are TRBV4-3 and TRBJ2-7; TRBD2 might be the D (5 bases). V shed 0 bases and J shed 2 bases, with 14 bases lying between them. Germline V gene lookup returns CDR1 LGHNA and CDR2 YSLEER. This CDR3 spans 16 amino acids. Here the CDR3 DNA reads TGCGCCAGCAGCCAAGACCTGGGAACCGGGACCTACGAGCAGTACTTC. This encodes CASSQDLGTGTYEQYF.

This clonotype was counted a few times. The chain joins TRBV7-9 to TRBJ2-7; a possible D gene is TRBD1 (6 bases). CDR3 length: 14 residues. V lost 1 base and J lost 6, with 13 bases in between. CDR1 SEHNR and CDR2 FQNEAQ come from the germline V gene (reference sequence). CDR3 bases: TGTGCCAGCAGCTTAGACTTCAGGGGAAGCGAGCAGTACTTC. Residues: CASSLDFRGSEQYF. Full variable domain (outside the CDR3, taken from reference TRBV7-9 and TRBJ2-7): DTGVSQNPRHKITKRGQNVTFRCDPISEHNRLYWYRQTLGQGPEFLTYFQNEAQLEKSRLLSDRFSAERPKGSFSTLEIQRTEQGDSAMYLCASSLDFRGSEQYFGPGTRLTVT.

This clonotype showed up just once. The V gene is TRBV5-4, the J gene TRBJ2-3; 15 positions match TRBD2. The CDR3 contains 15 residues. Germline CDR1 SGHNT, CDR2 YYREEE (reference sequence). With 4 bases clipped from V and 8 bases from J, the junction kept 5 bases outside the gene matches. The CDR3 nucleotides read TGTGCCAGCAGCGGCGGACTAGCGGGAGGGGGTACGCAGTATTTT. Residues: CASSGGLAGGGTQYF.

The chain combines TRBV6-5 with TRBJ2-7, with TRBD1 identical over 7 bases. CDR1 and CDR2 from the germline V gene are MNHEY and SVGAGI. CDR3 length equals 15 residues. With 6 bases clipped from V and 2 bases from J, the junction kept 10 bases outside the gene matches. The CDR3 sequence: CASSPLWDSPYEQYF. The CDR3 DNA reads as TGTGCCAGCAGCCCACTCTGGGACAGCCCCTACGAGCAGTACTTC.

The chain employs TRBV5-1 and TRBJ2-3; unclear D gene. Germline loops: CDR1 SGHRS, CDR2 YFSETQ. The CDR3 has 14 amino acids. The germline V and J ends were trimmed by 0 bases and 2 bases, with 7 bases remaining between them. CDR3 loop: CASSLEWITDTQYF. CDR3 in DNA: TGCGCCAGCAGCTTGGAGTGGATCACAGATACGCAGTATTTT.

In this sample, this clonotype turned up a few times. The chain recombines TRBV27 with TRBJ2-7; a weak D match, TRBD1 (5 bases). Trimming cost V 2 bases and J 3 bases, with 8 bases left between them. The CDR3 has 13 residues. The V gene's germline CDR1 is MNHEY and CDR2 SMNVEV (reference sequence). CDR3 protein: CASSLRQYYEQYF. CDR3 DNA: TGTGCCAGCAGTTTAAGACAGTACTACGAGCAGTACTTC.

The V gene is TRBV5-1, the J gene TRBJ2-7; tentatively, D is TRBD1 (6 bases). Germline V gene sequence: CDR1 SGHRS, CDR2 YFSETQ. V lost 2 bases, J lost 6 bases, and 9 bases lay in between. CDR3 length: 12 amino acids. The CDR3 here is CASSFGQIEQYF. The CDR3 region has the DNA TGCGCCAGCAGCTTTGGACAGATCGAGCAGTACTTC.

This sequence joins TRBV23-1 and TRBJ1-6; 7 bases match TRBD1. TRBV23-1 has ORF status, its function being uncertain. V was clipped by 2 bases and J by 3 bases; unmatched bases: 10. The CDR3 consists of 18 residues. DNA for the CDR3: TGCGCCAGCAGTCAAACCCCCGACAGGGCGATCTATAATTCACCCCTCCACTTT. Translated, it gives CASSQTPDRAIYNSPLHF.

The chain couples TRBV5-1 to TRBJ1-2; D gene unclear. This CDR3 spans 15 amino acids. Germline CDR1 reads SGHRS; CDR2 reads YFSETQ. V lost 3 bases and J 3 bases, leaving 15 bases between the germline ends. The CDR3 coding sequence is TGCGCCAGCAGCTCGAACCCGGCGCGAGACTATGGCTACACCTTC. This gives the protein CASSSNPARDYGYTF.

This rearrangement joins TRBV20-1 to TRBJ2-7; D unclear. Trimming removed 1 base from V and 4 bases from J, with 20 bases in between. The CDR3 loop spans 16 amino acids. Germline assignment: CDR1 DFQATT and CDR2 SNEGSKA (reference sequence). CDR3 amino acids: CSARASRVGPPYEQYF. In DNA form, the CDR3 reads TGCAGTGCTAGAGCCTCCCGAGTTGGACCCCCGTACGAGCAGTACTTC.

The chain carries TRBV7-9 and TRBJ2-7; D perhaps matches TRBD2 (6 bases). This CDR3 region has 13 residues. Deletions cut 7 bases from V and 3 bases from J, with 13 bases between. Per germline, CDR1 SEHNR and CDR2 FQNEAQ (reference sequence). CDR3 amino acids: CASNHAGGYEQYF. CDR3 bases: TGTGCCAGCAATCACGCCGGGGGCTACGAGCAGTACTTC.

The sample holds a few counts of this clonotype. The V and J genes are TRBV12-3 or TRBV12-4 and TRBJ2-7; the D gene is possibly TRBD1 (5 bases). Trimming removed 3 bases at V and 0 bases at J, with 12 bases between. The CDR3 runs to 15 residues. DNA for the CDR3: TGTGCCAGCAGTTTCGTCGACAGACCCTCCTACGAGCAGTACTTC. It specifies CASSFVDRPSYEQYF.